These 13 T cell receptor beta chains share one sample of origin, sequenced in a study of T-cell memory formation after mild COVID-19. TCRdb re-analysed the 5' RACE reads in MiXCR, keeping a single row per CDR3 protein. The profile shows 100,000 to 150,000 distinct CDR3 sequences, about 17% of them singletons. Sequenced material: PBMCs or a T cell subset sorted from them (not recorded which). The receptors derive from a man between 18 and 29 years old who had mild COVID-19 (a few samples of this study predate the infection). Cell type and time point are not known.

This clonotype showed up just a few times. The rearrangement uses TRBV6-5 and TRBJ2-7; no firm D call. The CDR3 spans 15 residues. Germline CDR1 and CDR2: MNHEY and SVGAGI. V gave up 3 bases and J gave up 3 bases, with 15 bases separating them. CDR3 region: CASSYVGSSLYEQYF. Here the CDR3 DNA reads TGTGCCAGCAGTTATGTGGGGTCCTCCCTCTACGAGCAGTACTTC.

J is TRBJ1-2 and V is TRBV6-5; D is perhaps TRBD1 (6 bases). The germline V gene encodes CDR1 MNHEY and CDR2 SVGAGI. V was shortened by 0 bases and J by 3 bases, with 11 bases between the two germline ends. The CDR3 covers 15 residues. The CDR3 coding sequence is TGTGCCAGCAGTTACTCGGACAGAGCATACTATGGCTACACCTTC. Encoded protein: CASSYSDRAYYGYTF.

V is TRBV24-1 and J is TRBJ1-1; TRBD1 matches 9 bases. CDR3 length: 13 residues. The germline V gene has CDR1 KGHDR and CDR2 SFDVKD. V gave up 12 bases and J gave up 5 bases; unmatched junction bases: 9. The CDR3 DNA reads TGTGCCTCTCGGGGACAGGGAACTACTGAAGCTTTCTTT. It specifies CASRGQGTTEAFF.

V is TRBV5-6 and J is TRBJ2-7; D unclear. The V end lost 0 bases, the J end lost 5 bases, and 6 bases lay between the germline ends. CDR1 is SGHDT and CDR2 is YYEEEE in the germline V gene. This CDR3 has 12 residues. CDR3 DNA sequence: TGTGCCAGCAGCTTGGTTCAACACGAGCAGTACTTC. Translating it yields CASSLVQHEQYF.

V gene TRBV9 combines with J gene TRBJ2-5; TRBD2 matches at 12 bases. Germline V lookup: CDR1 SGDLS, CDR2 YYNGEE. The length of the CDR3 is 17 residues. The V gene end was trimmed by 4 bases and the J gene end by 5 bases; junction bases not matched to a gene: 12. The DNA of the CDR3 is TGTGCCAGCAGCCTAAATCTAGCGGGGGGGCCGGGGGAGACCCAGTACTTC. This gives the protein CASSLNLAGGPGETQYF.

In this sample, this clonotype turned up many times. This sequence joins TRBV5-1 and TRBJ1-2; no clear D gene. Per germline, CDR1 SGHRS and CDR2 YFSETQ. The CDR3 covers 13 residues. V dropped 3 bases and J dropped 3 bases, with 9 bases sitting between them. Here the CDR3 DNA reads TGCGCCAGCAGCTCTGACGGGGACTATGGCTACACCTTC. Protein sequence: CASSSDGDYGYTF.

This clonotype has more than one count but fewer than ten. The genes are TRBV7-2 and TRBJ2-7; D might be TRBD1 (5 bases). Trimming removed 8 bases from V and 6 bases from J, with 20 bases in between. The germline V gene encodes CDR1 SGHTA and CDR2 FQGNSA. The CDR3 consists of 14 residues. CDR3 sequence: CASSPTGQGTEQYV. The CDR3 DNA sequence: TGTGCCAGCTCCCCCACGGGCCAGGGAACCGAGCAGTACGTC.

By share, this clonotype counts as medium-sized. The chain combines TRBV20-1 with TRBJ2-1; 7 bases map to TRBD2. J was trimmed by 4 bases and V by 6 bases; bases with no gene match: 9. CDR1 is DFQATT, CDR2 SNEGSKA, per germline (reference sequence). CDR3 size: 14 residues. The CDR3, as DNA: TGCAGTGCCAAGAACTCGGGGGGATACAATGAGCAGTTCTTC. It specifies CSAKNSGGYNEQFF.

The J gene is TRBJ1-4, the V gene TRBV7-9; no definite D call. Germline CDR1 is SEHNR and CDR2 is FQNEAQ (reference sequence). V was trimmed by 5 bases and J by 5 bases, leaving 9 bases between them. This CDR3 comprises 13 residues. CDR3 DNA sequence: TGTGCCAGCAGCCCCGGGATGAATGAAAAACTGTTTTTT. Protein sequence: CASSPGMNEKLFF.

This clonotype was detected a few times. V gene TRBV7-2 combines with J gene TRBJ1-1, with 8 nucleotides matching TRBD1. The CDR3 spans 13 residues. CDR1 is SGHTA, CDR2 FQGNSA, per germline. The V segment lost 4 bases and the J segment 4 bases; nucleotides outside the gene matches: 2. The CDR3 loop reads CASSYTGGTEAFF. CDR3 nucleotide sequence: TGTGCCAGCAGCTATACAGGGGGCACTGAAGCTTTCTTT. The entire variable domain, with the rest obtained from reference TRBV7-2 and TRBJ1-1, is as follows: GAGVSQSPSNKVTEKGKDVELRCDPISGHTALYWYRQSLGQGLEFLIYFQGNSAPDKSGLPSDRFSAERTGGSVSTLTIQRTQQEDSAVYLCASSYTGGTEAFFGQGTRLTVV.

This clonotype has a count of ten or more. This chain links TRBV7-2 with TRBJ1-1; no definite D call. In germline, CDR1 is SGHTA, CDR2 FQGNSA. The CDR3 runs 14 residues. Trimming took 2 bases from V and 3 from J, leaving 10 bases between them. The CDR3 is CASSLYGADTEAFF. The CDR3 coding sequence is TGTGCCAGCAGCTTATACGGCGCCGACACTGAAGCTTTCTTT.

The chain carries TRBV11-2 and TRBJ2-4; D not certain. The CDR3 consists of 13 residues. V lost 5 bases, J lost 5 bases, and 10 bases lay in between. Germline V gene sequence: CDR1 SGHAT, CDR2 FQNNGV. The CDR3 nucleotides read TGTGCCAGCAGCCCTGGGCGCGAAAACATTCAGTACTTC. Its protein is CASSPGRENIQYF.

This clonotype has a handful of counts. V gene TRBV12-3 or TRBV12-4 combines with J gene TRBJ2-7, with D uncertain. V gave up 6 bases and J gave up 3 bases, with 15 bases separating them. There are 14 residues in the CDR3. The CDR3 DNA sequence: TGTGCCAGCAGGCCGGGCCAGCCCAACTACGAGCAGTACTTC. It yields the protein CASRPGQPNYEQYF.